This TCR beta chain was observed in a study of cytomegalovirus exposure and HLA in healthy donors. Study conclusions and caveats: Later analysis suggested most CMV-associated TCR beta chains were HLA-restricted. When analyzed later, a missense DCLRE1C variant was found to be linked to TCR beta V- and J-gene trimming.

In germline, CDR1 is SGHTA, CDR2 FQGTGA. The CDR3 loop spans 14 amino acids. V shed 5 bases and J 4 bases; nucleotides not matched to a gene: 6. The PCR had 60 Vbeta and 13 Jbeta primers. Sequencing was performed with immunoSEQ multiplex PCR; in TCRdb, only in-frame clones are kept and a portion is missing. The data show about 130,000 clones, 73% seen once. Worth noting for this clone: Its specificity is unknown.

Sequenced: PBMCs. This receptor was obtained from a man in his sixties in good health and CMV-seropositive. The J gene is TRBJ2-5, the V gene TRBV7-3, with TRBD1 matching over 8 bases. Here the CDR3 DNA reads TGTGCCAGCAGCCCACAGGGGGGAGGAGAGACCCAGTACTTC. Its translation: CASSPQGGGETQYF.